The next 10 T cell receptor beta chains were all read from a single sample in a study of cytomegalovirus exposure and HLA in healthy donors. PCR involved 60 Vbeta and 13 Jbeta primers. Data came from immunoSEQ multiplex PCR; TCRdb stores just in-frame clones and leaves some out. This sample has about 200,000 clones, with 82% found just once. What was sequenced was PBMCs. Source of these receptors: a boy between 2 and 10 years old in good health and CMV-seronegative.

The chain employs TRBV6-1 and TRBJ1-1; 8 bases line up with TRBD1. V trimming: 4 bases; J trimming: 5 bases; junction bases outside the gene matches: 6. Germline V gene lookup returns CDR1 MNHNS and CDR2 SASEGT. This CDR3 spans 14 amino acids. This CDR3 is CASSAGQGGTEAFF. CDR3 nucleotides: TGTGCCAGCAGTGCAGGACAGGGAGGAACTGAAGCTTTCTTT.

The V gene is TRBV5-4, the J gene TRBJ1-2, with TRBD1 matching over 11 bases. Germline V CDR1 and CDR2: SGHNT, YYREEE (reference sequence). The ends lost 3 bases at V and 3 bases at J; junction bases unmatched: 7. The CDR3 is 16 amino acids. The CDR3 protein is CASSSGQGANHYGYTF. The CDR3 bases are TGTGCCAGCAGCTCAGGACAGGGGGCAAACCACTATGGCTACACCTTC. The full variable domain, in which reference TRBV5-4 and TRBJ1-2 provide the parts outside the CDR3, is ETGVTQSPTHLIKTRGQQVTLRCSSQSGHNTVSWYQQALGQGPQFIFQYYREEENGRGNFPPRFSGLQFPNYSSELNVNALELDDSALYLCASSSGQGANHYGYTFGSGTRLTVV.

The chain joins TRBV5-5 to TRBJ2-1, with D possibly being TRBD1 (5 bases). With 3 bases removed from V and 8 bases from J, the gap between germline ends came to 21 bases. The germline V gene has CDR1 SGHKS and CDR2 YYEKEE (reference sequence). This CDR3 is 16 amino acids long. The CDR3 nucleotides are TGTGCCAGCAGCTCCTTCGAGCAGGGTAGTAGGGATGAGCAGTTCTTC. As protein: CASSSFEQGSRDEQFF.

This rearrangement joins TRBV6-1 to TRBJ2-7; 8 nucleotides agree with TRBD2. Germline trimming cut 6 bases from V and 6 bases from J; bases unmatched to any gene: 10. There are 14 residues in the CDR3. CDR1 MNHNS and CDR2 SASEGT come from the germline V gene. DNA for the CDR3: TGTGCCAGCAGGCCCGGGACTAGGTCTTCCGAGCAGTACTTC. It is translated as CASRPGTRSSEQYF.

The chain couples TRBV9 to TRBJ1-6; possibly TRBD1 for D (5 bases). CDR1 and CDR2 from the germline V gene are SGDLS and YYNGEE. The ends were cut back, 3 bases at V and 5 bases at J, with 9 bases in the middle. This CDR3 has 14 amino acids. This CDR3 reads CASSGAGNNSPLHF. The CDR3 nucleotides are TGTGCCAGCAGCGGGGCAGGGAATAATTCACCCCTCCACTTT.

The V gene is TRBV19, the J gene TRBJ2-1, with 7 nucleotides matching TRBD2. The junction had 12 bases not matched to a gene; V was cut back by 3 bases and J by 4 bases. CDR1 is LNHDA, CDR2 SQIVND, per germline (reference sequence). The CDR3 consists of 17 residues. The CDR3 loop is CASSIITGGRLYNEQFF. DNA of the CDR3: TGTGCCAGTAGTATCATTACGGGAGGCCGCCTTTACAATGAGCAGTTCTTC.

This clone has a handful of counts. This sequence joins TRBV29-1 and TRBJ1-3, with no clear D. Germline CDR1 and CDR2: SQVTM and ANQGSEA. CDR3 length: 13 residues. The germline V and J ends were trimmed by 8 bases and 2 bases, with 13 bases remaining between them. The CDR3 DNA reads as TGCAGCCTGGAGCAAAAAACTGGAAACACCATATATTTT. Its protein product is CSLEQKTGNTIYF. Based on the CDR3 plus reference TRBV29-1 and TRBJ1-3, the full variable domain is SAVISQKPSRDICQRGTSLTIQCQVDSQVTMMFWYRQQPGQSLTLIATANQGSEATYESGFVIDKFPISRPNLTFSTLTVSNMSPEDSSIYLCSLEQKTGNTIYFGEGSWLTVV.

With regard to this clone: Other DNA sequences from this sample encode an identical CDR3 as well. The chain uses TRBV5-1 and TRBJ2-1; TRBD1 agrees at 10 bases. This CDR3 contains 17 residues. The J segment lost 9 bases and the V segment lost 3 bases, leaving 15 bases of the junction unmatched. Germline values: CDR1 SGHRS, CDR2 YFSETQ. The CDR3 protein is CASSSRGFGTGVAEQFF. CDR3 nucleotides: TGCGCCAGCAGCTCCAGAGGTTTCGGGACAGGGGTCGCTGAGCAGTTCTTC.

The J gene is TRBJ2-3, the V gene TRBV5-4; 7 bases align to TRBD1. Germline-derived CDR1 and CDR2 are SGHNT and YYREEE (reference sequence). The CDR3 spans 16 residues. V dropped 0 bases and J dropped 1; count of bases not matched to a gene: 5. CDR3 residues: CASSLGQGRGTDTQYF. Here the CDR3 DNA reads TGTGCCAGCAGCTTGGGACAGGGTCGAGGCACAGATACGCAGTATTTT.

The chain combines TRBV7-8 with TRBJ2-5, with TRBD1 matching over 7 bases. Germline CDR1 SGHVS, CDR2 FQNEAQ. The CDR3 is 14 amino acids. The trim removed 5 bases at V and 5 bases at J, leaving 8 bases unmatched. Here the CDR3 reads CASSRTTGRETQYF. The DNA for the CDR3 is TGTGCCAGCAGCCGAACGACAGGGCGGGAGACCCAGTACTTC.